These T cell receptor beta chains were read from a single sample in a study of CD8+ T cells in alopecia areata. The repertoire was sequenced with immunoSEQ multiplex PCR; TCRdb's copy has only in-frame clones and lacks some. This sample yields some 170,000 clones, of which roughly 53% are seen a single time; about a tenth belongs to the top ten. The material was CD8+ T cells sorted from blood, obtained at week 24, from a patient treated with tofacitinib. The origin of the receptors is a human donor with alopecia areata. The CDR3 runs from the conserved cysteine through the conserved F or W. The order of the fields is clone size, V gene, J gene, CDR3 protein. Some rows mark clone size as missing; the rest say once, few, many or name a class of expanded clone.

size: few; V: TRBV19; J: TRBJ2-1; CDR3: CASSPGLGNEQFF
size: NA; V: TRBV7-2; J: TRBJ2-7; CDR3: CASSLDSGSSYEQYF
size: NA; V: TRBV9; J: TRBJ1-2; CDR3: CASSDPGGEYGYTF
size: NA; V: TRBV10-3; J: TRBJ2-3; CDR3: CAISESSGTGDTDTQYF
size: few; V: TRBV4-3; J: TRBJ2-7; CDR3: CASSLTGAGEQYF
size: NA; V: TRBV12-5; J: TRBJ1-2; CDR3: CASGLSGNRLDGYTF
size: NA; V: TRBV27; J: TRBJ2-7; CDR3: CASSLGRGYEQYF
size: NA; V: TRBV2; J: TRBJ1-1; CDR3: CASSESPGFTEAFF
size: NA; V: TRBV25-1; J: TRBJ2-1; CDR3: CASGRGRNEQFF
size: once; V: TRBV9; J: TRBJ2-7; CDR3: CASSVGGTGVYEQYF
size: NA; V: TRBV27; J: TRBJ2-1; CDR3: CASSLIGGRSNEQFF
size: few; V: TRBV30; J: TRBJ2-1; CDR3: CACPIAGDLNEQFF
size: once; V: TRBV30; J: TRBJ1-1; CDR3: CAWSARTGTEAFF
size: NA; V: TRBV19; J: TRBJ1-2; CDR3: CASFAGSRGYTF
size: NA; V: TRBV30; J: TRBJ1-1; CDR3: CAWSITGNTEAFF
size: NA; V: TRBV4-3; J: TRBJ2-2; CDR3: CASSQGGELFF
size: NA; V: TRBV5-6; J: TRBJ2-1; CDR3: CASSVSNEQFF
size: NA; V: TRBV5-6; J: TRBJ1-5; CDR3: CASSLDGANNQPQHF
size: NA; V: TRBV5-1; J: TRBJ2-2; CDR3: CASSFTGELFF
size: NA; V: TRBV7-7; J: TRBJ2-1; CDR3: CASSQATGYEQFF
size: NA; V: TRBV4-3; J: TRBJ1-2; CDR3: CASSQAKGAGGYTF
size: NA; V: TRBV5-6; J: TRBJ1-1; CDR3: CASSFGTGGAEAFF
size: NA; V: TRBV5-6; J: TRBJ2-5; CDR3: CASSPWTPQETQYF
size: NA; V: TRBV25-1; J: TRBJ2-7; CDR3: CASRLGYEQYF
size: NA; V: TRBV4-3; J: TRBJ1-1; CDR3: CASSQDSRQNTEAFF
size: few; V: TRBV10-3; J: TRBJ2-1; CDR3: CAISDPGTSSYNEQFF
size: NA; V: TRBV11-2; J: TRBJ2-4; CDR3: CASSSNGQRTSKNIQYF
size: NA; V: TRBV30; J: TRBJ2-1; CDR3: CAWSVGAGVPNEQFF
size: once; V: TRBV9; J: TRBJ1-3; CDR3: CASSVGQAAGNTIYF
size: once; V: TRBV7-8; J: TRBJ2-5; CDR3: CASSNSGGYQETQYF
size: NA; V: TRBV5-1; J: TRBJ2-5; CDR3: CASSNTDTTRNIETQYF
size: NA; V: TRBV7-6; J: TRBJ2-3; CDR3: CASSPSGGRTDTQYF